The 10 T cell receptor beta chains presented below share a single source sample, sequenced in a study of post-analysis software for immune sequencing data. Study-wide results and limits: The study found TRBV5-6, TRBV5-1 and TRBV20-1 among five or six TRBV segments more frequent in patients than controls.

Their cognate antigens are unknown. The TCR beta cDNA libraries contained unique molecular identifiers. TCRdb independently ran MiXCR on the PCR reads; one entry per CDR3 protein. The data hold roughly 200,000 distinct CDR3 sequences, with 25% to 35% observed a single time. The sequenced material came from blood. The receptors were gathered from a girl aged 2 to 17 with multiple sclerosis.

The chain couples TRBV28 to TRBJ2-7; 11 bases match TRBD2. Trimming cost V 6 bases and J 4 bases; bases outside gene matches: 5. The V gene's germline CDR1 is MDHEN and CDR2 SYDVKM. This CDR3 is 14 amino acids long. CDR3 DNA sequence: TGTGCCAGCAGCGGACTAGCGGGTTCATACGAGCAGTACTTC. It codes for CASSGLAGSYEQYF.

The genes are TRBV6-6 and TRBJ1-1, with TRBD1 as a possible D gene (6 bases). Trimming took off 0 bases at V and 4 bases at J, with 12 bases between the two ends. The germline CDR1 and CDR2 sequences are MNHNY and SVGAGI (reference sequence). CDR3 length: 15 amino acids. CDR3 DNA: TGTGCCAGCAGTTACTCGCAGACAGGCCCCACTGAAGCTTTCTTT. Its protein product is CASSYSQTGPTEAFF.

This clonotype was seen only a few times. The J gene is TRBJ2-3, the V gene TRBV29-1; 7 positions agree with TRBD2. The trim removed 7 bases at V and 4 bases at J, leaving 14 bases unmatched. This CDR3 contains 15 residues. The germline V gene has CDR1 SQVTM and CDR2 ANQGSEA. The CDR3 sequence: CSARSGGTQADTQYF. CDR3 nucleotide sequence: TGCAGCGCACGTTCGGGGGGAACCCAGGCAGATACGCAGTATTTT.

This clonotype was counted at least ten times. This chain joins TRBV18 and TRBJ2-7; D possibly corresponds to TRBD2 (5 bases). V was clipped by 3 bases and J by 0 bases, with 12 bases between them. CDR3 length: 15 amino acids. CDR1 and CDR2 (germline): KGHSH, LQKENI. CDR3 sequence: CASSPRLGSSYEQYF. The CDR3 bases are TGTGCCAGCTCACCCCGATTGGGGAGCTCCTACGAGCAGTACTTC.

This clonotype occurred many times. V is TRBV7-9 and J is TRBJ2-1; 9 bases match TRBD2. This CDR3 region has 18 residues. The V gene end was trimmed by 5 bases and the J gene end by 9 bases; junction bases not matched to a gene: 20. Germline V lookup: CDR1 SEHNR, CDR2 FQNEAQ (reference sequence). The CDR3 coding sequence is TGTGCCAGCAGCCCCCGCCCCGCGTCTAGCGGGACGGGCGTTGAGCAGTTCTTC. Translated: CASSPRPASSGTGVEQFF.

This clonotype has at least ten counts. J is TRBJ2-3 and V is TRBV24-1; D perhaps matches TRBD2 (7 bases). The CDR3 contains 15 residues. The germline CDR1 and CDR2 sequences are KGHDR and SFDVKD. The V and J ends lost 4 bases and 5 bases respectively, with 15 bases between them. The CDR3 here is CATSEAGASLDTQYF. CDR3 in DNA: TGTGCCACCAGTGAGGCGGGGGCCTCTTTAGATACGCAGTATTTT.

The CDR3 DNA reads TGTGCCTGGGGGGAGGGGGGCGTTTTAACTTACAATGAGCAGTTCTTC. Translation gives CAWGEGGVLTYNEQFF. The chain has TRBV30 and TRBJ2-1; perhaps TRBD2 as D (7 bases). Germline V gene data show CDR1 as GTSNPN and CDR2 as SVGIG (reference sequence). Trimming stripped 5 bases from V and 4 bases from J, with 21 bases between. The CDR3 covers 16 residues.

This clonotype has ten or more counts. The chain is built from TRBV15 and TRBJ1-6; 7 nucleotides align to TRBD1. This CDR3 spans 17 amino acids. Germline CDR1 is LNHNV and CDR2 is YYDKDF (reference sequence). Trimming took 5 bases from V and 0 from J; bases not matched to a gene: 7. CDR3 nucleotide sequence: TGTGCCACCAGCGCAGTGGACAGGAGCTCCTATAATTCACCCCTCCACTTT. As protein: CATSAVDRSSYNSPLHF.

CDR3 protein: CASSDRTGGNNEQFF. The CDR3 region has the DNA TGTGCCAGCAGCGATAGGACAGGGGGCAATAATGAGCAGTTCTTC. The chain is built from TRBV7-9 and TRBJ2-1, with 11 bases lining up with TRBD1. Germline lookup yields CDR1 SEHNR and CDR2 FQNEAQ (reference sequence). The J segment lost 7 bases and the V segment lost 5 bases, leaving 7 bases of the junction unmatched. The CDR3 is 15 residues long.

On this clonotype itself: A read error may explain this, as a much larger clone is one base away. This chain joins TRBV3-1 and TRBJ2-1; the D gene is possibly TRBD2 (6 bases). Trimming pared 3 bases from V and 10 bases from J, leaving 19 bases between. From germline, CDR1 is LGHDT and CDR2 YNNKEL (reference sequence). There are 15 residues in the CDR3. CDR3 bases: TGTGCCAGCAGCCAGGGCGGGACGCTGGGGGACGAGCAGTTCTTC. It is translated as CASSQGGTLGDEQFF.